This TCR beta chain comes out of a study of blood T cells in healthy people across ages. The second PCR ran roughly 7 to 11 cycles with a sample-barcoded 5' primer and J-beta primers. TCRdb called the 5' RACE reads again in MiXCR, with one record for every CDR3 protein. In the table there are about a million distinct CDR3 sequences, roughly two fifths of which are singletons. For every donor, a draw yielded around 10 milliliters of peripheral blood. This clonotype appeared a few times. Germline V lookup: CDR1 DFQATT, CDR2 SNEGSKA (reference sequence). The ends were cut back, 5 bases at V and 6 bases at J, with 14 bases in the middle. There are 13 residues in the CDR3.

The V and J genes are TRBV20-1 and TRBJ2-4; tentative D call: TRBD2 (6 bases). The clonotype originates from a man aged 18 to 30 in good health. Specimen: blood. This CDR3 reads CSAAEGTANIQYF. CDR3 nucleotides: TGCAGTGCTGCCGAGGGGACTGCAAACATTCAGTACTTC.